This TCR beta chain was documented in a study of CXCR3-negative and CXCR3-positive naive CD8 T cells (dated by TCRdb to the late 2010s). For the wider study: In total, about 135 million TRB reads were obtained, or roughly 1.5 +/- 0.3 million reads per library. The diversity and physicochemical repertoire analyses included about a dozen donors pooled from two independent experiments. Naive subsets from about five donors and memory cells from 3 donors were included in the TRBV-TRBJ cluster analysis.

Each CD8+ T cell subset was flow-sorted in triplicate, with approximately 300,000 cells per subset placed directly into RLT lysis buffer. To keep memory contaminants out, a stringent definition of naive CD8+ T cells was applied: CD45RO-CCR7+CD27+CD95-. Using standard density gradient centrifugation, peripheral blood mononuclear cells were isolated from buffy coats. A FACSAria III was used to flow-sort naive CD8+ T cells into CXCR3-negative and CXCR3-positive populations. Total RNA was extracted from sorted cells using an RNeasy Mini Kit. Results and caveats for the whole study, not just this receptor: Freshly isolated PBMCs were used for most assays because CXCR3 expression went down partially after cryopreservation. Because surface CD5, which is linked to self-reactivity in mice, was comparable between the naive subsets, TCR interaction strength was also inferred from the physicochemical properties of TRB CDR3s. Comparably high repertoire diversity was found in both naive subsets, whereas much lower repertoire diversity was found in memory CD8+ T cells. TRB CDR3s from CXCR3-positive naive cells showed higher hydrophobicity (lower Kidera factor 4), lower energy, and higher strength and volume indices than CXCR3-negative naive cells. Naive CXCR3-negative and CXCR3-positive cells from the same donor showed similar TRBV-TRBJ usage, whereas memory cells showed distinct patterns.

CDR3 length: 13 amino acids, cysteine to phenylalanine. No DNA is given. CDR1 and CDR2 are drawn from the germline V gene (reference sequence): MNHEY, SMNVEV. Sequenced on a NextSeq 550. The Human TCR Profiling Kit (MiLaboratory) was used to make UMI-labeled 5' RACE TRB cDNA libraries. The full amount of extracted RNA was used for cDNA synthesis, and the full amount of resulting cDNA was used for PCR amplification. Libraries were prepared in parallel using an identical number of PCR cycles. The study's processing was this. MIGEC and MiXCR extracted about 50,000 +/- 10,000 unique UMI-labeled TRB cDNA molecules per library, requiring at least two reads per UMI. An average of approximately 40,000 +/- 10,000 functional in-frame TRB CDR3 nucleotide clonotypes without stop codons was found per library. After each sample was downsampled to 5000 UMI-labeled TRB molecules, VDJtools was used to calculate diversity metrics such as normalized Shannon-Wiener and Chao1. VDJtools was used to calculate clonotype-size-weighted physicochemical properties of the central five CDR3 residues, namely interaction energy, strength, volume and Kidera factor 4. Based on TCRdb reprocessing of the reads, there is one entry per CDR3 protein sequence, and DNA is missing. The V and J calls follow TCRdb's processing rather than the paper's. The sample's records list under 150,000 distinct CDR3 sequences. Of the sample, approximately 0.27% is held by the ten largest clones.

In the case of this clonotype: Its specific antigen is unknown.

The sequence is built from TRBV27 and TRBJ2-5. What was sequenced was naive CXCR3+ CD8+ T cells from blood. The sample's cell subset or site label, in plain terms: CD45RO-CCR7+CD27+CD95- naive CD8+ T cells expressing CXCR3 (TNR3+). The TCR sequence derives from a human donor in good health. Some clones in this sample may be carry-over from other donors' samples. The CDR3 has the sequence CASSLSSAETQYF.